This T cell receptor beta chain was documented in a study of identical twins. TCRdb reprocessed the 5' RACE reads with MiXCR, giving one entry per CDR3 protein. The sample has 750,000 to 950,000 distinct CDR3 sequences; 9% to 15% are singletons. CDR1 DFQATT and CDR2 SNEGSKA come from the germline V gene (reference sequence). J lost 2 bases, V lost 5 bases, and 8 bases had no gene match. The CDR3 is made up of 14 amino acids. This sample also appeared in a second study, on yellow fever vaccine responses in identical twins. That study reports: Twins' vaccine T cell responses were reported to seem partly convergent and partly personalized.

The origin of this receptor is a woman aged 18-30 years in good health. Material: PBMCs. This rearrangement joins TRBV20-1 to TRBJ2-5; 7 nucleotides line up with TRBD2. CDR3 sequence (DNA): TGCAGTGCTCTCTCCCGACTAGCTCAAGAGACCCAGTACTTC. Its protein product is CSALSRLAQETQYF.